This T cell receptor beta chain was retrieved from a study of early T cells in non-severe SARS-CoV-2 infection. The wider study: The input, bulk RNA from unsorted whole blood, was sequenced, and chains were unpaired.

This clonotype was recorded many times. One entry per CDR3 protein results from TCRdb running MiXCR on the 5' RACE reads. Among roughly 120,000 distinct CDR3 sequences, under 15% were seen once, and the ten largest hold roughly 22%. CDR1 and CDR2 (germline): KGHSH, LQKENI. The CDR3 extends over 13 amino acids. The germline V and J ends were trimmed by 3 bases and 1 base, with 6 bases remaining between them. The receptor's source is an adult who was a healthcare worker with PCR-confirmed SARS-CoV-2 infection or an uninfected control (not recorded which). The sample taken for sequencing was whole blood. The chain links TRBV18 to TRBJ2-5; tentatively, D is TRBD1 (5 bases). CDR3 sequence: CASSPDTQETQYF. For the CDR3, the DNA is TGTGCCAGCTCACCGGACACCCAAGAGACCCAGTACTTC. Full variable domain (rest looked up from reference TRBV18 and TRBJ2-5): NAGVMQNPRHLVRRRGQEARLRCSPMKGHSHVYWYRQLPEEGLKFMVYLQKENIIDESGMPKERFSAEFPKEGPSILRIQQVVRGDSAAYFCASSPDTQETQYFGPGTRLLVL.